This T cell receptor beta chain was sequenced in a study of CD8 T cells in Susac syndrome. Random hexamers were used to reverse transcribe roughly 0.5 to 1 ug of RNA. Across 54 Vbeta and 13 Jbeta, immunoSEQ multiplex PCR amplified TCR beta CDR3. TCRdb re-called the immunoSEQ multiplex PCR reads with MiXCR, one entry per CDR3 protein. The profile covers 350,000 to 550,000 distinct CDR3 sequences, with 85% appearing a single time and 0.12% taken by the ten largest. V lost 3 bases to trimming and J lost 1 base, with 9 bases between them. This CDR3 has 14 amino acids. Germline V CDR1 and CDR2: SGHTA, FQGNSA. TCR beta sequences were obtained from blood CD8+ and CD4+ T cells. The multiple sclerosis controls were treatment-naive patients with relapsing-remitting disease that was stable or active. The TEMRA cells underwent FACS enrichment, while the CD8+ and CD4+ T cells underwent negative isolation. This clonotype was seen only once.

This TCR was recovered from a human donor with multiple sclerosis. Sequencing was performed on CD8+ T cells from PBMCs. V and J are TRBV7-2 and TRBJ1-1; unclear D gene. CDR3 sequence: CASSLRRTNTEAFF. The CDR3 bases are TGTGCCAGCAGCTTGCGGAGAACGAACACTGAAGCTTTCTTT.